The 21 T cell receptor beta chains below all came from one sample that was sequenced in a study of cytomegalovirus exposure and HLA in healthy donors. Primers: 60 Vbeta forward and 13 Jbeta reverse. Produced via immunoSEQ multiplex PCR; TCRdb's table is partial and in-frame only. The sample shows 85,000 to 110,000 clones, roughly 77% of them seen only once. Input material: PBMCs. These receptors were taken from a woman aged 18-29 years in good health and CMV-seropositive.

With respect to this clone: One junction end disagrees with the germline gene, perhaps due to a read error. The chain employs TRBV27 and TRBJ2-7; 9 bases align to TRBD2. The CDR3 sequence is 14 residues long. Germline CDR1 reads MNHEY; CDR2 reads SMNVEV (reference sequence). Here the CDR3 DNA reads TGTGCCAGCAGCCCCGGGACTAGCTCCCACGAGCAGTACTTC. Amino acid sequence: CASSPGTSSHEQYF.

The chain uses TRBV7-9 and TRBJ2-4; possible D gene TRBD1, 6 bases. Germline assignment: CDR1 SEHNR and CDR2 FQNEAQ (reference sequence). Trimming pared 2 bases from V and 7 bases from J, leaving 9 bases between. CDR3 length equals 13 residues. DNA of the CDR3: TGTGCCAGCAGCTTAACAGGGTTTAACATTCAGTACTTC. Amino acid sequence: CASSLTGFNIQYF.

J is TRBJ2-7 and V is TRBV6-5; 14 positions agree with TRBD2. The CDR3 runs 15 residues. CDR1 MNHEY and CDR2 SVGAGI come from the germline V gene. V trimming: 4 bases; J trimming: 2 bases; junction bases outside the gene matches: 1. CDR3 DNA sequence: TGTGCCAGCAGTTGGACTAGCGGGGGGACCTACGAGCAGTACTTC. It specifies CASSWTSGGTYEQYF.

The chain couples TRBV7-9 to TRBJ2-7, with 9 bases that match TRBD1. The CDR3 loop spans 13 amino acids. The junction had 3 bases not matched to a gene; V was cut back by 5 bases and J by 4 bases. Germline CDR1 SEHNR, CDR2 FQNEAQ (reference sequence). CDR3 residues: CASSPGTGYEQYF. DNA of the CDR3: TGTGCCAGCAGCCCTGGGACAGGGTACGAGCAGTACTTC.

The J gene is TRBJ2-1, the V gene TRBV5-6; D is unresolved. The CDR3 covers 11 residues. The V and J ends lost 2 bases and 9 bases respectively, with 6 bases between them. Germline lookup yields CDR1 SGHDT and CDR2 YYEEEE. The CDR3 here is CASSFGGEQFF. The DNA for the CDR3 is TGTGCCAGCAGCTTCGGCGGTGAGCAGTTCTTC.

This chain links TRBV7-3 with TRBJ1-2; tentatively, D is TRBD1 (6 bases). Germline CDR1 is SGHTA and CDR2 is FQGTGA. V was shortened by 5 bases and J by 5 bases, with 12 bases between the two germline ends. The CDR3 spans 13 residues. CDR3 in DNA: TGTGCCAGCAGCCCGGGGGGCGTTTATGGCTACACCTTC. Encoded protein: CASSPGGVYGYTF.

The rearrangement links TRBV5-1 to TRBJ2-3, with 9 bases lining up with TRBD2. Trimming cost V 2 bases and J 3 bases; bases outside gene matches: 7. This CDR3 is built from 16 residues. The germline V gene encodes CDR1 SGHRS and CDR2 YFSETQ. CDR3: CASSLGGGARTDTQYF. CDR3 in DNA: TGCGCCAGCAGCTTAGGCGGGGGGGCCCGGACAGATACGCAGTATTTT.

The J gene is TRBJ2-2, the V gene TRBV6-1; D possibly corresponds to TRBD1 (5 bases). The CDR3 consists of 13 residues. The V and J ends lost 6 bases and 8 bases respectively, with 13 bases between them. Germline V gene sequence: CDR1 MNHNS, CDR2 SASEGT. The CDR3 nucleotides are TGTGCCAGCAGGGGGCATTGGGCTGGGGAGCTGTTTTTT. Encoded protein: CASRGHWAGELFF.

The CDR3 DNA sequence: TGTGCCAGCAGCTTGTCTGGCCATGAAAAACTGTTTTTT. This codes for CASSLSGHEKLFF. This chain joins TRBV5-5 and TRBJ1-4; D not certain. Germline V gene data show CDR1 as SGHKS and CDR2 as YYEKEE (reference sequence). V lost 1 base, J lost 6 bases, and 7 bases lay in between. The CDR3 runs 13 residues.

This clone turned up a few times. The rearrangement joins TRBV29-1 to TRBJ2-7, with 7 positions matching TRBD1. The CDR3 length is 13 residues. The V gene end was trimmed by 6 bases and the J gene end by 2 bases; junction bases not matched to a gene: 7. CDR1 SQVTM and CDR2 ANQGSEA come from the germline V gene. The CDR3 sequence: CSVETGTTYEQYF. CDR3 DNA sequence: TGCAGCGTCGAGACAGGGACGACCTACGAGCAGTACTTC.

The chain combines TRBV13 with TRBJ2-3; perhaps TRBD2 as D (5 bases). V was cut by 5 bases and J by 0 bases, with 12 bases left in between. The CDR3 length is 15 residues. Looked up from germline, CDR1 is PRHDT and CDR2 is FYEKMQ (reference sequence). For the CDR3, the DNA is TGTGCCAGCAGCCAGACGCGGACTAGCACAGATACGCAGTATTTT. Amino acids: CASSQTRTSTDTQYF.

The chain joins TRBV29-1 to TRBJ2-2; a possible D gene is TRBD1 (6 bases). Trimming shortened V by 3 bases and J by 2 bases, and 13 bases separated the two germline ends. CDR1 and CDR2 from the germline V gene are SQVTM and ANQGSEA. The CDR3 totals 15 residues. For the CDR3, the DNA is TGCAGCGTTGAGGGGGAACAGGGAAACACCGGGGAGCTGTTTTTT. It specifies CSVEGEQGNTGELFF.

The genes are TRBV27 and TRBJ2-3; D gene ambiguous. CDR3 length: 13 residues. Per the germline V gene, CDR1 is MNHEY and CDR2 is SMNVEV (reference sequence). V lost 5 bases to trimming and J lost 6 bases, with 12 bases between them. The DNA for the CDR3 is TGTGCCAGCAGTCTAAGAGAGGTCGATACGCAGTATTTT. Translated, it gives CASSLREVDTQYF.

The chain links TRBV10-3 to TRBJ2-7; 12 bases fit TRBD2. Germline values: CDR1 ENHRY, CDR2 SYGVKD. This CDR3 has 17 residues. Trimming at V came to 4 bases and at J to 2 bases, leaving 9 bases not matched to a gene. CDR3 bases: TGTGCCATCAGTGGGCTAGCGGGGGGGGGTTCCGCCTACGAGCAGTACTTC. Translation: CAISGLAGGGSAYEQYF.

The chain carries TRBV7-9 and TRBJ2-5; perhaps TRBD1 as D (6 bases). The CDR3 consists of 15 residues. Trimming removed 5 bases at V and 0 bases at J, with 13 bases between. The germline CDR1 and CDR2 sequences are SEHNR and FQNEAQ (reference sequence). The CDR3 region has the DNA TGTGCCAGCAGCCCCCAAACAGGGAACCAAGAGACCCAGTACTTC. Its translation: CASSPQTGNQETQYF. The variable domain in full, with the rest retrieved from reference TRBV7-9 and TRBJ2-5, is DTGVSQNPRHKITKRGQNVTFRCDPISEHNRLYWYRQTLGQGPEFLTYFQNEAQLEKSRLLSDRFSAERPKGSFSTLEIQRTEQGDSAMYLCASSPQTGNQETQYFGPGTRLLVL.

The chain joins TRBV29-1 to TRBJ1-1, with unresolved D. CDR3 length: 13 amino acids. CDR1 and CDR2 from the germline V gene are SQVTM and ANQGSEA. V lost 6 bases, J lost 5 bases, and 16 bases lay in between. CDR3 loop: CSVLIPTGTEAFF. The CDR3 bases are TGCAGCGTCCTAATACCGACTGGAACTGAAGCTTTCTTT.

The chain couples TRBV15 to TRBJ2-3, with 8 bases fitting TRBD1. The CDR3 has 15 amino acids. V lost 7 bases and J lost 1; bases outside the gene matches: 7. Looked up from germline, CDR1 is LNHNV and CDR2 is YYDKDF (reference sequence). The CDR3 loop reads CATTAQTGGTDTQYF. The DNA for the CDR3 is TGTGCCACCACGGCGCAGACAGGGGGCACAGATACGCAGTATTTT.

This chain connects TRBV27 to TRBJ2-3, with a weak D call TRBD1 (5 bases). Germline CDR1 and CDR2: MNHEY and SMNVEV (reference sequence). V was pared by 6 bases and J by 2 bases, with 9 bases between. The CDR3 loop spans 13 amino acids. CDR3 coding DNA: TGTGCCAGCAGCCAGGGCCCCACAGATACGCAGTATTTT. As protein: CASSQGPTDTQYF.

This chain connects TRBV19 to TRBJ1-1, with a possible D match to TRBD1 (6 bases). Germline CDR1 LNHDA, CDR2 SQIVND (reference sequence). The CDR3 covers 15 residues. V gave up 3 bases and J gave up 1 base, with 12 bases separating them. In nucleotides, the CDR3 is TGTGCCAGTAGTATTGAGGCAGGGGCGAACACTGAAGCTTTCTTT. This encodes CASSIEAGANTEAFF.

The CDR3 is CATSRRGQDCGFDEQYF. CDR3 DNA: TGTGCCACCAGCCGAAGGGGACAGGACTGTGGTTTCGACGAGCAGTACTTC. The gene calls are TRBV15 and TRBJ2-7, with 8 nucleotides matching TRBD1. The CDR3 runs 17 residues. Germline lookup yields CDR1 LNHNV and CDR2 YYDKDF (reference sequence). V lost 5 bases, J lost 5 bases, and 17 bases stayed unmatched.

This clone was recorded only once. The V call is TRBV7-9, the J call TRBJ2-3; 8 bases agree with TRBD2. Germline V lookup: CDR1 SEHNR, CDR2 FQNEAQ (reference sequence). The trim removed 6 bases at V and 3 bases at J, leaving 5 bases unmatched. This CDR3 region has 14 residues. CDR3 in amino acids: CASRSSGSTDTQYF. The DNA of the CDR3 is TGTGCCAGCAGATCCAGCGGGAGTACAGATACGCAGTATTTT.